The TCR beta chain described here comes from a study of human thymus T cells. Corrective cardiac operations yielded the resected thymus tissue. Libraries were prepared by immunoSEQ multiplex PCR; TCRdb keeps only in-frame clonotypes and omits some of them. The data show 120,000 or so clones, about 95% seen once. The CDR3 runs 17 residues. V lost 0 bases to trimming and J lost 10 bases, with 19 bases between them. The germline V gene has CDR1 MGHRA and CDR2 YSYEKL. This clone was found once. This receptor was taken from a boy younger than two with a congenital heart defect but otherwise immunologically healthy. The sequenced material came from thymus tissue. J is TRBJ1-6 and V is TRBV4-1; a possible D gene is TRBD1 (5 bases). The CDR3 DNA reads TGCGCCAGCAGCCAAGAATTGGGACGGCTGAGGAGGTCACCCCTCCACTTT. This sequence encodes CASSQELGRLRRSPLHF.